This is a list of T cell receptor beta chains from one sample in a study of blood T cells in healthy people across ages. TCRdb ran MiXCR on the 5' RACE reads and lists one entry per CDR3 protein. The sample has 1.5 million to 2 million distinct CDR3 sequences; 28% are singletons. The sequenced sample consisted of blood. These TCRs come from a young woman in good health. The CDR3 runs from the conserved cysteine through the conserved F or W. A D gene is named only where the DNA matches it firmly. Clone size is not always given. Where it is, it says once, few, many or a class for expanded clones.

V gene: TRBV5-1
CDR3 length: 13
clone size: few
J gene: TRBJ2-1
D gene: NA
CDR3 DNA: TGCGCCAGCAAGAGGACTCCTCTCAATGAGCAGTTCTTC
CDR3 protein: CASKRTPLNEQFF

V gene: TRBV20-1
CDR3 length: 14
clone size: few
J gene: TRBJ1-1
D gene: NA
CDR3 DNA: TGCAGTGCTATTGCCAGGCCCTTAAACACTGAAGCTTTCTTT
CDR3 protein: CSAIARPLNTEAFF

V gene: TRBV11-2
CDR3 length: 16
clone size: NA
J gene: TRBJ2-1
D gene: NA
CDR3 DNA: TGTGCCAGCAGCTTATCGGGGAGGACTTGGGACAATGAGCAGTTCTTC
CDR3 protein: CASSLSGRTWDNEQFF

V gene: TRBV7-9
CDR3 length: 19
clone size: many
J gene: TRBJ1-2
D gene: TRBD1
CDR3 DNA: TGTGCCAGCAGCTTAGCCCTCCACCGGGACAGCCAAACTAACTATGGCTACACCTTC
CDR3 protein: CASSLALHRDSQTNYGYTF

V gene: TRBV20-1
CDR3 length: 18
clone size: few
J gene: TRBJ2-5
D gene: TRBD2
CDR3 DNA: TGCAGTGGTGGGGGGGTACTAGCGGGAGGGCCGGGGCAAGAGACCCAGTACTTC
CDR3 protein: CSGGGVLAGGPGQETQYF

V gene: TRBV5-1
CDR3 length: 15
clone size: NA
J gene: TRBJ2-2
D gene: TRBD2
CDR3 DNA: TGCGCCAGCCGGCTAGCGGGGATGAACACCGGGGAGCTGTTTTTT
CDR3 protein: CASRLAGMNTGELFF

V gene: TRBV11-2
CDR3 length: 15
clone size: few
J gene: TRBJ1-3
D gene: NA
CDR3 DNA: TGTGCCAGTAGCTTAGGCGGCGCCTCTGGAAACACCATATATTTT
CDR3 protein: CASSLGGASGNTIYF

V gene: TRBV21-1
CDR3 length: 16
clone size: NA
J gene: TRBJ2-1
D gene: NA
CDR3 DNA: TGTGCCAGAACACCGGGACCACCCAGCTCCTACAATGAGCAGTTCTTC
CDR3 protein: CARTPGPPSSYNEQFF

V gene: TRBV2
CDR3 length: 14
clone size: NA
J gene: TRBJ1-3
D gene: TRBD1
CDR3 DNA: TGTGCCAGTAAGACAGGGACTTCTGGAAACACCATATATTTT
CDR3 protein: CASKTGTSGNTIYF

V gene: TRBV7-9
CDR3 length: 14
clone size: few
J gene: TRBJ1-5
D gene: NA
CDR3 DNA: TGTGCCAGCAGCTTCGATCAGAGCAATCAGCCCCAGCATTTT
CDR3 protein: CASSFDQSNQPQHF

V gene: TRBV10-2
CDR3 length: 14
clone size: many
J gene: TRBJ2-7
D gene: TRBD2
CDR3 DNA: TGCGCCAGCAGTTTGACTAGCCCATCCTACGAGCAGTACTTC
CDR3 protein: CASSLTSPSYEQYF

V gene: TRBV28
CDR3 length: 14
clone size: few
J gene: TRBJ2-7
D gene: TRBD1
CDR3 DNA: TGTGCCAGCAGGGTGGGGGACAGCTTCTACGAGCAGTACTTC
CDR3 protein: CASRVGDSFYEQYF

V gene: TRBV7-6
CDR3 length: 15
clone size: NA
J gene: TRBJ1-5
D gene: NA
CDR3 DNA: TGTGTCAGCAGCAAGGACATCAATAGCAATCAGCCCCAGCATTTT
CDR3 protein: CVSSKDINSNQPQHF

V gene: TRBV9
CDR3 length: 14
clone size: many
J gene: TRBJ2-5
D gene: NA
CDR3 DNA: TGTGCCAGCAGCGTAGCTCGGACTGGAGAGACCCAGTACTTC
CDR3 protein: CASSVARTGETQYF

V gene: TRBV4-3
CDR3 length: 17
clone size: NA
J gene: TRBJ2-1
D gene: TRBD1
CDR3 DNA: TGCGCCAGCAGCCACATGAGGACAGGGGACTTATACAATGAGCAGTTCTTC
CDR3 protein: CASSHMRTGDLYNEQFF

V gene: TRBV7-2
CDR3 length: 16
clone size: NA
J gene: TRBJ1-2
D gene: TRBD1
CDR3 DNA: TGTGCCAGCAGCCGACCGGGACAGGGTGCGAAGGTTGGCTACACCTTC
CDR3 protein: CASSRPGQGAKVGYTF

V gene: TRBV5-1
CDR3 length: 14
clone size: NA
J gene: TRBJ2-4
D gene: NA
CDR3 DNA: TGCGCCGGCAGCACGGGACCGGGAGAGGACATTCAGTACTTC
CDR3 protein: CAGSTGPGEDIQYF

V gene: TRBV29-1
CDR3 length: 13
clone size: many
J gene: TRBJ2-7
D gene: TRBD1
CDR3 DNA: TGCAGCGTCCTGACAGGGGAAGCCTACGAGCAGTACTTC
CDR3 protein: CSVLTGEAYEQYF

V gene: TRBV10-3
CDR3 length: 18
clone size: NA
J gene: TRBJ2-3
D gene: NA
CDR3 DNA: TGTGCCATCAGTGAGTCGTTTGAAGCGGGGAGGGGGCCAGATACGCAGTATTTT
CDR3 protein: CAISESFEAGRGPDTQYF

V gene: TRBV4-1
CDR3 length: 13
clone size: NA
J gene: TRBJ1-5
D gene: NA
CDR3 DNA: TGCGCCAGCAGCCAGGTATACAATCAGCCCCAGCATTTT
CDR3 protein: CASSQVYNQPQHF

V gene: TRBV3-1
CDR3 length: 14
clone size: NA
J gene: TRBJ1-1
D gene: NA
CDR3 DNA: TGTGCCAGCAGCCAAGACGGACCGGGCACTGAAGCTTTCTTT
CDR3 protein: CASSQDGPGTEAFF

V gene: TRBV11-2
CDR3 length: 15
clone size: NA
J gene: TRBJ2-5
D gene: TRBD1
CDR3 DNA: TGTGCCTGCAGCTTAAGCAGGGGGCGGGAAGAGACCCAGTACTTC
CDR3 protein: CACSLSRGREETQYF

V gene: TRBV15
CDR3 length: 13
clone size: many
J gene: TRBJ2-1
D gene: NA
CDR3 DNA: TGTGCCACCAGCAGGACAGGAGCGGCAGAGCAGTTCTTC
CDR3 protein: CATSRTGAAEQFF

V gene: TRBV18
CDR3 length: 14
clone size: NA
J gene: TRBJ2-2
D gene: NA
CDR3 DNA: TGTGCCAGCTCACAGAACAGGAACACCGGGGAGCTGTTTTTT
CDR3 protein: CASSQNRNTGELFF

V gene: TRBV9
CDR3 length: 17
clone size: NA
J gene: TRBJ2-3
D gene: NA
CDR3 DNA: TGTGCCAGCAGCGTAGCTCCTTTTGGTAGCGGCACAGATACGCAGTATTTT
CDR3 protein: CASSVAPFGSGTDTQYF

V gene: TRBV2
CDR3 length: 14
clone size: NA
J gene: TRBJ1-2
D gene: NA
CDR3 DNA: TGTGCCAGCAGTGAGGAGGGACCTGACTATGGCTACACCTTC
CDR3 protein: CASSEEGPDYGYTF

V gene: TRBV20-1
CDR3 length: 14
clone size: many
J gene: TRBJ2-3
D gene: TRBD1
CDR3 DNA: TGCAGTGCTAGACGAGGGGGCGGAATGGATACGCAGTATTTT
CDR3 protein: CSARRGGGMDTQYF

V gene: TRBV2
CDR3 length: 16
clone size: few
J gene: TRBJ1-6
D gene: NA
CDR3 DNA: TGTGCCAGCAGTGAAGCGAGGGGACAAATGAATTCACCCCTCCACTTT
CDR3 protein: CASSEARGQMNSPLHF

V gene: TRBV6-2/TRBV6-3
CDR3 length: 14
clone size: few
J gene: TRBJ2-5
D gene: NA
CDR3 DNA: TGTGCCAGCAGTTACTCGAGTGGGATGAAGACCCAGTACTTC
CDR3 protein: CASSYSSGMKTQYF

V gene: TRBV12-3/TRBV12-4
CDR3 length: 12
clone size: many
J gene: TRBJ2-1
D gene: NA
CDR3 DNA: TGTGCCAGCAGTTTAGAGGGGGGGCCCCCGTTCTTC
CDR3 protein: CASSLEGGPPFF

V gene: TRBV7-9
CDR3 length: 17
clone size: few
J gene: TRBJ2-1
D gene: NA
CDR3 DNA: TGTGCCAGCAGCTTTGGAACCGCGGGACGTTTAGGGAATGAGCAGTTCTTC
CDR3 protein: CASSFGTAGRLGNEQFF

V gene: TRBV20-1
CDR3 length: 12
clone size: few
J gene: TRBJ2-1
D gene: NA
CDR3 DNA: TGCAGTGCGCGGCATGCGGACAATGAGCAGTTCTTC
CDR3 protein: CSARHADNEQFF

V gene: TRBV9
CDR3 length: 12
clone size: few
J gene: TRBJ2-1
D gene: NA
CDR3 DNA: TGTGCCAGCGGGACGGGTGCCGATGAGCAGTTCTTC
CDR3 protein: CASGTGADEQFF

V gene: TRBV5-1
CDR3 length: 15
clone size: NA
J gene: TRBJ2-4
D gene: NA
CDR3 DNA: TGCGCCAGCAGCTTGGGTTCCGTAGCCAAAAACATTCAGTACTTC
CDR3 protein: CASSLGSVAKNIQYF

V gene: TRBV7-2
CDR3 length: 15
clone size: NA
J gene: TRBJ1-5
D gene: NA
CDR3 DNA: TGTGCCAGCAGCCCTTCCCCGGTCGGGAATCAGCCCCAGCATTTT
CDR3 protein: CASSPSPVGNQPQHF

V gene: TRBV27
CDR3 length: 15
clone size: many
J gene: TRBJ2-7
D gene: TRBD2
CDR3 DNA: TGTGCCAGCAGTCCATCTAGCGGGGACTTGTACGAGCAGTACTTC
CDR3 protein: CASSPSSGDLYEQYF

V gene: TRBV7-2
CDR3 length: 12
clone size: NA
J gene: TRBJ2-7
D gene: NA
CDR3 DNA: TGTGCCTGCAGCCCCCCGTCTCCCGAGCAGTACTTC
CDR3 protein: CACSPPSPEQYF

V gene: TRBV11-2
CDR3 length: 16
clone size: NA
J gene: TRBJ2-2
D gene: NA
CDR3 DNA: TGTGCCAGCAGCCGACGGACGGCCGCGAACACCGGGGAGCTGTTTTTT
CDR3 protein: CASSRRTAANTGELFF

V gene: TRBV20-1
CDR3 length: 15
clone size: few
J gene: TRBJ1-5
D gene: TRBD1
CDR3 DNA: TGCAGTGCTCCTGACAGGGGTAAGAGAGAACAGCCCCAGCATTTT
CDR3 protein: CSAPDRGKREQPQHF

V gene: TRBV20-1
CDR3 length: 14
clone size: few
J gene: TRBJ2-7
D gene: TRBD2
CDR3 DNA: TGCAGTGCTAGTTCTAGCGGGAGGGGCTACGAGCAGTACTTC
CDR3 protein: CSASSSGRGYEQYF

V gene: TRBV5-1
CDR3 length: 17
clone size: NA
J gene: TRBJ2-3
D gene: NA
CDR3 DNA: TGCGCCAGCAGCTTCGAGCCCGGACGGTTTTCAATAAATACGCAGTATTTT
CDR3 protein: CASSFEPGRFSINTQYF

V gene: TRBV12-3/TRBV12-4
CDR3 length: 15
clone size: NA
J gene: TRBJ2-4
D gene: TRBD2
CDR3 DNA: TGTGCCAGCAGTTCGTCCGGGACTAGGTACAATGAGCAGTACTTC
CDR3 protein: CASSSSGTRYNEQYF

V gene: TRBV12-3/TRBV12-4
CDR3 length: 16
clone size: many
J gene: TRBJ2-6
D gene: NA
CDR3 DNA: TGTGCCAGCAGCTTAGGACCGAACTCTGGGGCCAACGTCCTGACTTTC
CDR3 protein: CASSLGPNSGANVLTF

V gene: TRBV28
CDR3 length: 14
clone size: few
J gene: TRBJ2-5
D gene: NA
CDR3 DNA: TGTGCCAGCAGTTTAAGGCAGGTCTCAGAGACCCAGTACTTC
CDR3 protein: CASSLRQVSETQYF

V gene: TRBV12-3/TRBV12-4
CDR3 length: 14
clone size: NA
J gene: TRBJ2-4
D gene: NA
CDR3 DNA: TGTGCCAGCAGTTTCAGGCGACTGGGAGGCATTCAGTACTTC
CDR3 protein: CASSFRRLGGIQYF

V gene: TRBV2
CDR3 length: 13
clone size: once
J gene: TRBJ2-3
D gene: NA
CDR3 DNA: TGTGCCAGCAGGGGGGACATTTCAGATACGCAGTATTTT
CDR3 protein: CASRGDISDTQYF

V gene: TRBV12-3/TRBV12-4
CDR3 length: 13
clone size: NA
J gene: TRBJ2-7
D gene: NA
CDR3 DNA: TGTGCCAGCAGGGAGGGCCCTGGGAGCGAGCAGTACTTC
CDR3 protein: CASREGPGSEQYF

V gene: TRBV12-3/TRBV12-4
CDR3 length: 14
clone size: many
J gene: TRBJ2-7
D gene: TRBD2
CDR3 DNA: TGTGCCAGCAACTTGGGAGGGGCCGCCCACGAGCAGTACTTC
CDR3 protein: CASNLGGAAHEQYF

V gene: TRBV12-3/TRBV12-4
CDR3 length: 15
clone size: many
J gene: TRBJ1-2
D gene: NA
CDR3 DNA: TGTGCCAGCAGCACATCCAGAGACAGGTCCTATGGCTACACCTTC
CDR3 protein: CASSTSRDRSYGYTF

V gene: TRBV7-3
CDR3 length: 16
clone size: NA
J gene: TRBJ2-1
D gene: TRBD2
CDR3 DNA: TGTGCCAGCAGCCCGACGGGGCAGGGAGGGAACAATGAGCAGTTCTTC
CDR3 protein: CASSPTGQGGNNEQFF

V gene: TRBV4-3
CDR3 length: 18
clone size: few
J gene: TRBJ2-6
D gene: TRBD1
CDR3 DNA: TGCGCCAGCAGCCAACGTCCAGGGGGCGGCTCTGGGGCCAACGTCCCGACTTTC
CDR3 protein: CASSQRPGGGSGANVPTF